The 31 T cell receptor beta chains below were found in one sample sequenced in a study of blood T cell repertoires in COVID-19. The method was immunoSEQ multiplex PCR; TCRdb's version includes in-frame clones alone and lacks a portion of them. This sample has 40,000 or so clones, with approximately 69% found just once. The specimen was peripheral blood. These TCRs come from a man aged 70 or older with COVID-19, enrolled during active disease.

The gene calls are TRBV7-2 and TRBJ1-6; D not certain. The CDR3 sequence is 13 residues long. V dropped 4 bases and J dropped 7 bases, with 8 bases sitting between them. Germline lookup yields CDR1 SGHTA and CDR2 FQGNSA. The CDR3 region is CASSYTINSPLHF. CDR3 in DNA: TGTGCCAGCAGCTATACTATAAATTCACCCCTCCACTTT.

This chain links TRBV2 with TRBJ2-1; TRBD2 might be the D (7 bases). The germline V gene has CDR1 SNHLY and CDR2 FYNNEI. This CDR3 comprises 15 residues. Deletions cut 10 bases from V and 6 bases from J, with 22 bases between. The CDR3 region is CAILRRGGSINEQFF. In DNA form, the CDR3 reads TGTGCCATATTGCGGAGGGGGGGAAGCATCAATGAGCAGTTCTTC. Full variable domain (rest looked up from reference TRBV2 and TRBJ2-1): EPEVTQTPSHQVTQMGQEVILRCVPISNHLYFYWYRQILGQKVEFLVSFYNNEISEKSEIFDDQFSVERPDGSNFTLKIRSTKLEDSAMYFCAILRRGGSINEQFFGPGTRLTVL.

The chain recombines TRBV6-4 with TRBJ2-6; 7 bases are shared with TRBD1. Germline trimming cut 10 bases from V and 2 bases from J; bases unmatched to any gene: 2. Germline assignment: CDR1 MRHNA and CDR2 SNTAGT. There are 13 residues in the CDR3. CDR3 in DNA: TGTGCCACAGGACAGGCTGGGGCCAACGTCCTGACTTTC. It is translated as CATGQAGANVLTF.

The chain has TRBV5-1 and TRBJ2-7, with a possible D match to TRBD1 (5 bases). Between the trimmed V and J ends, which lost 0 bases and 0 bases, there was a span of 10 bases. This CDR3 spans 15 amino acids. CDR1 and CDR2 (germline): SGHRS, YFSETQ. The DNA of the CDR3 is TGCGCCAGCAGCTTGGGTATAGGGGTCTCCTACGAGCAGTACTTC. It translates to CASSLGIGVSYEQYF.

The rearrangement uses TRBV7-2 and TRBJ1-2; 7 bases match TRBD1. V lost 4 bases to trimming and J lost 2 bases; unmatched junction nucleotides: 4. There are 14 residues in the CDR3. The V gene's germline CDR1 is SGHTA and CDR2 FQGNSA. CDR3 coding DNA: TGTGCCAGCAGCTCCAAGACAGGGAACTATGGCTACACCTTC. Encoded protein: CASSSKTGNYGYTF.

CDR3 amino acids: CAISSRDRGIGGGYTF. CDR3 bases: TGTGCCATCAGTAGCCGGGACAGGGGAATTGGTGGTGGCTACACCTTC. The chain uses TRBV10-3 and TRBJ1-2; 10 nucleotides align to TRBD1. CDR3 size: 16 residues. The germline V gene encodes CDR1 ENHRY and CDR2 SYGVKD. The J segment lost 7 bases and the V segment lost 5 bases, leaving 13 bases of the junction unmatched.

The V and J genes are TRBV30 and TRBJ1-2; TRBD1 is a possible D gene (5 bases). CDR1 is GTSNPN and CDR2 is SVGIG in the germline V gene (reference sequence). The CDR3 sequence is 13 residues long. Trimming removed 1 base from V and 3 bases from J, with 9 bases in between. The CDR3 coding sequence is TGTGCCTGGAGTGACTCAGGGTACTATGGCTACACCTTC. Amino acids: CAWSDSGYYGYTF.

The J gene is TRBJ1-2, the V gene TRBV27; D call uncertain. V shed 5 bases and J shed 7 bases, with 14 bases lying between them. Germline V gives CDR1 MNHEY, CDR2 SMNVEV (reference sequence). CDR3 length: 13 residues. CDR3 sequence reads: CASSLAGSLGYTF. CDR3 nucleotides: TGTGCCAGCAGTCTCGCGGGCAGCCTTGGCTACACCTTC.

The chain is built from TRBV9 and TRBJ2-2, with D possibly TRBD2 on 6 matching bases. Germline V gene data show CDR1 as SGDLS and CDR2 as YYNGEE. V lost 3 bases and J 4 bases, leaving 16 bases between the germline ends. This CDR3 region has 16 residues. The CDR3 region has the DNA TGTGCCAGCAGCGCTGGGGGGTGGTACCCCACCGGGGAGCTGTTTTTT. It yields the protein CASSAGGWYPTGELFF.

This chain links TRBV5-1 with TRBJ2-3; D may be TRBD2 (7 bases). V dropped 2 bases and J dropped 5 bases, with 18 bases sitting between them. Germline V gives CDR1 SGHRS, CDR2 YFSETQ. This CDR3 has 16 amino acids. CDR3 sequence: CASSFGGALLGDTQYF. The CDR3 DNA sequence: TGCGCCAGCAGCTTTGGGGGGGCCCTTCTTGGAGATACGCAGTATTTT.

The chain recombines TRBV10-3 with TRBJ2-3; the match to TRBD1 covers 8 bases. Germline CDR1 is ENHRY and CDR2 is SYGVKD. CDR3 length: 14 amino acids. The J segment lost 2 bases and the V segment lost 10 bases, leaving 8 bases of the junction unmatched. The CDR3 reads CASARDRNTDTQYF. CDR3 coding DNA: TGTGCCAGCGCCCGGGACAGGAACACAGATACGCAGTATTTT.

The chain uses TRBV5-1 and TRBJ2-1, with a tentative D call TRBD2 (6 bases). Germline CDR1 SGHRS, CDR2 YFSETQ. The CDR3 consists of 14 residues. The V gene lost 0 bases and the J gene lost 4 bases, with 8 bases spanning the gap. CDR3: CASSLAGEYNEQFF. For the CDR3, the DNA is TGCGCCAGCAGCTTGGCGGGGGAATACAATGAGCAGTTCTTC.

The CDR3 reads CASGQLIEAFF. CDR3 in DNA: TGTGCCAGCGGACAGTTAATTGAAGCTTTCTTT. The rearrangement uses TRBV19 and TRBJ1-1, with a tentative D call TRBD1 (6 bases). Trimming cost V 9 bases and J 7 bases, with 12 bases left between them. Looked up from germline, CDR1 is LNHDA and CDR2 is SQIVND (reference sequence). The CDR3 has 11 amino acids.

The rearrangement uses TRBV5-1 and TRBJ1-6; 9 bases fit TRBD1. Looked up from germline, CDR1 is SGHRS and CDR2 is YFSETQ. Trimming at V came to 0 bases and at J to 7 bases, leaving 14 bases not matched to a gene. This CDR3 region has 19 residues. The CDR3 bases are TGCGCCAGCAGCTTGGATCCGACGTCCTACGGGACAGGGAATTCACCCCTCCACTTT. Amino acids: CASSLDPTSYGTGNSPLHF.

In this sample, this clone turned up a few times. The chain is built from TRBV4-3 and TRBJ2-7; perhaps TRBD2 as D (5 bases). Germline loops: CDR1 LGHNA, CDR2 YSLEER. The germline V and J ends were trimmed by 0 bases and 3 bases, with 12 bases remaining between them. The CDR3 runs 15 residues. Written as DNA, the CDR3 is TGCGCCAGCAGCCAAGAAGTAGGACTCTACTACGAGCAGTACTTC. It encodes CASSQEVGLYYEQYF.

This chain connects TRBV5-8 to TRBJ1-2; TRBD1 aligns across 8 bases. Germline CDR1 and CDR2: SGHTS and YDEGEE. This CDR3 is built from 14 residues. Losses at the gene ends were 4 bases for V and 4 bases for J; bases not matched to a gene: 6. This CDR3 reads CASSLDRGPYGYTF. The CDR3 DNA reads as TGTGCCAGCAGCCTAGACAGGGGTCCCTATGGCTACACCTTC.

The chain links TRBV12-3 or TRBV12-4 to TRBJ2-7; 8 bases match TRBD1. The CDR3 length is 13 residues. J gave up 2 bases and V 6 bases, and 3 bases lay outside the gene matches. CDR3 region: CASRDRVTYEQYF. Here the CDR3 DNA reads TGTGCCAGCAGGGACAGGGTAACCTACGAGCAGTACTTC.

The chain combines TRBV9 with TRBJ2-1; 9 bases fit TRBD1. Germline CDR1 reads SGDLS; CDR2 reads YYNGEE. Trimming took 3 bases from V and 9 from J; bases not matched to a gene: 4. CDR3 size: 13 residues. The CDR3 sequence: CASSGRTGVEQFF. The CDR3 DNA sequence: TGTGCCAGCAGCGGTCGGACAGGGGTTGAGCAGTTCTTC.

The chain recombines TRBV3-1 (or the pseudogene TRBV3-2) with TRBJ1-1; 9 bases are shared with TRBD1. The CDR3 is made up of 16 amino acids. Germline V gene lookup returns CDR1 LGHDT and CDR2 YNNKEL (reference sequence). The V segment lost 2 bases and the J segment 5 bases; nucleotides outside the gene matches: 9. CDR3 residues: CASSQRRTGEITEAFF. Written as DNA, the CDR3 is TGTGCCAGCAGCCAACGGAGGACAGGGGAAATTACTGAAGCTTTCTTT.

This clone was observed a few times. The V gene is TRBV19, the J gene TRBJ1-5; 10 positions match TRBD1. With V trimmed by 6 bases and J by 2 bases, 4 bases remained unmatched. CDR3 length: 15 residues. Germline lookup yields CDR1 LNHDA and CDR2 SQIVND (reference sequence). CDR3 nucleotide sequence: TGTGCCAGTAGGGCTGGGACAGGGGGCAATCAGCCCCAGCATTTT. Protein sequence: CASRAGTGGNQPQHF.

V is TRBV28 and J is TRBJ2-7, with D possibly TRBD1 on 5 matching bases. In germline, CDR1 is MDHEN, CDR2 SYDVKM. V lost 4 bases and J lost 5, with 6 bases in between. The CDR3 runs 11 residues. Here the CDR3 reads CASSSRDEQYF. The CDR3 nucleotides read TGTGCCAGCAGTTCCAGGGACGAGCAGTACTTC.

The J gene is TRBJ2-5, the V gene TRBV18, with D unclear. The CDR3 runs 13 residues. The germline V gene has CDR1 KGHSH and CDR2 LQKENI. V was pared by 3 bases and J by 2 bases, with 7 bases between. In nucleotides, the CDR3 is TGTGCCAGCTCACCCGAGGAGCAAGAGACCCAGTACTTC. It specifies CASSPEEQETQYF.

The chain uses TRBV7-3 and TRBJ2-2, with unresolved D. This CDR3 spans 14 amino acids. CDR1 SGHTA and CDR2 FQGTGA come from the germline V gene. V dropped 7 bases and J dropped 0 bases, with 9 bases sitting between them. As DNA, the CDR3 is TGTGCCAGCACCCCGACACCGAACACCGGGGAGCTGTTTTTT. It specifies CASTPTPNTGELFF. Full variable domain (remainder filled in from reference TRBV7-3 and TRBJ2-2): GAGVSQTPSNKVTEKGKYVELRCDPISGHTALYWYRQSLGQGPEFLIYFQGTGAADDSGLPNDRFFAVRPEGSVSTLKIQRTERGDSAVYLCASTPTPNTGELFFGEGSRLTVL.

The chain links TRBV11-3 to TRBJ2-2; 10 bases match TRBD2. The CDR3 is made up of 14 amino acids. From germline, CDR1 is SGHNT and CDR2 YENEEA. Germline trimming cut 4 bases from V and 6 bases from J; bases unmatched to any gene: 2. The DNA for the CDR3 is TGTGCCAGCAGCTCAGGACTAGCGGCCGGGGAGCTGTTTTTT. Translated: CASSSGLAAGELFF. Based on the CDR3 plus reference TRBV11-3 and TRBJ2-2, the full variable domain is EAGVVQSPRYKIIEKKQPVAFWCNPISGHNTLYWYLQNLGQGPELLIRYENEEAVDDSQLPKDRFSAERLKGVDSTLKIQPAELGDSAVYLCASSSGLAAGELFFGEGSRLTVL.

This sequence joins TRBV5-1 and TRBJ2-1, with D maybe TRBD1 (6 bases). The CDR3 totals 11 residues. Trimming left V 2 bases short and J 13 bases short, with 10 bases between. Germline lookup yields CDR1 SGHRS and CDR2 YFSETQ. CDR3 nucleotides: TGCGCCAGCAGCTTTCCAGGGGAACAGTTCTTC. Translating it yields CASSFPGEQFF.

The V and J genes are TRBV18 and TRBJ1-1; D possibly corresponds to TRBD1 (5 bases). CDR1 KGHSH and CDR2 LQKENI come from the germline V gene. Between the trimmed V and J ends, which lost 4 bases and 0 bases, there was a span of 9 bases. The CDR3 has 14 amino acids. CDR3 loop: CASSRGTVNTEAFF. In DNA form, the CDR3 reads TGTGCCAGCTCACGCGGGACTGTGAACACTGAAGCTTTCTTT.

This sequence joins TRBV7-9 and TRBJ2-3, with a tentative D call TRBD2 (5 bases). Germline V gives CDR1 SEHNR, CDR2 FQNEAQ (reference sequence). The CDR3 covers 13 residues. Trimming left V 4 bases short and J 4 bases short, with 9 bases between. Here the CDR3 DNA reads TGTGCCAGCAGCTATAGAGGGTCAGATACGCAGTATTTT. Residues: CASSYRGSDTQYF.

The chain is built from TRBV6-5 and TRBJ1-1; TRBD1 might be the D (6 bases). This CDR3 has 13 residues. V gave up 7 bases and J gave up 6 bases, with 15 bases separating them. Germline loops: CDR1 MNHEY, CDR2 SVGAGI. DNA of the CDR3: TGTGCCAGCACACAGGGTAGCTTTTCTGAAGCTTTCTTT. Protein sequence: CASTQGSFSEAFF.

By share, this clone ranks as medium-sized (0.01 to 0.1%). The chain uses TRBV10-3 and TRBJ2-5; 14 bases are shared with TRBD2. Losses at the gene ends were 4 bases for V and 4 bases for J; bases not matched to a gene: 2. CDR3 length equals 15 residues. The germline CDR1 and CDR2 sequences are ENHRY and SYGVKD. CDR3 loop: CAISGGLAGGETQYF. The CDR3 DNA sequence: TGTGCCATCAGTGGAGGACTAGCGGGAGGAGAGACCCAGTACTTC.

The chain has TRBV9 and TRBJ2-7; 10 bases are shared with TRBD2. The CDR3 is 15 amino acids. After removal of 6 bases from V and 8 bases from J, the junction contained 14 bases not matched to a gene. In germline, CDR1 is SGDLS, CDR2 YYNGEE. CDR3 amino acids: CASIGPASGGRKQYF. CDR3 nucleotides: TGTGCCAGCATCGGCCCGGCTAGCGGGGGTCGGAAGCAGTACTTC.

The V call is TRBV7-9, the J call TRBJ1-5; the match to TRBD1 covers 10 bases. This CDR3 contains 14 residues. V dropped 5 bases and J dropped 7; count of bases not matched to a gene: 5. From germline, CDR1 is SEHNR and CDR2 FQNEAQ (reference sequence). CDR3 amino acids: CASSPGTGDQPQHF. The CDR3, as DNA: TGTGCCAGCAGCCCAGGGACAGGGGACCAGCCCCAGCATTTT.